These 24 T cell receptor beta chains came from one sample sequenced in a study of beta chain features in type 1 diabetes (dated by TCRdb to between 2017 and 2018). The library was obtained by the immunoSEQ multiplex PCR assay. The High Capacity cDNA Reverse Transcription Kit was used to reverse transcribe all of the isolated RNA, meaning that expressed TCRB transcripts were what got sequenced. This is the immuneACCESS table as TCRdb keeps it, with only in-frame sequences that have V and J called. A part of the clones is gone; compared with another copy, unresolved V genes explain less than half, and the rest is unexplained. The sample table lists 160,000 or so clones, roughly 9% of them with a count of one. The biggest ten clones account for roughly 0.7% of the sample. What these receptors recognize is not known. The investigation overall reported the following: In all four CD4+ subsets, TCRB CDR3 length was moderately but significantly shorter in type 1 diabetes patients.

The sequenced sample was central memory CD4+ T cells from blood. These receptors came from a woman younger than 45 with type 1 diabetes.

This clone came up a few times. The V call is TRBV25-1, the J call TRBJ2-4, with 9 bases lining up with TRBD1. V was clipped by 4 bases and J by 7 bases; unmatched bases: 11. Germline lookup yields CDR1 MGHDK and CDR2 SYGVNS. The CDR3 runs to 16 residues. This chain's CDR3 is CASSVQQGALYNIQYF. CDR3 coding DNA: TGTGCCAGCAGTGTTCAACAGGGGGCTCTCTATAACATTCAGTACTTC.

The chain recombines TRBV9 with TRBJ1-5; the D is unclear. This CDR3 is built from 16 residues. The V gene's germline CDR1 is SGDLS and CDR2 YYNGEE. V lost 0 bases and J lost 6, with 16 bases in between. The CDR3 nucleotides read TGTGCCAGCAGCGTAGACGATGCTTTGGGGAGTCAGCCCCAGCATTTT. Translating it yields CASSVDDALGSQPQHF.

The chain joins TRBV30 to TRBJ2-1; TRBD2 matches 7 bases. From germline, CDR1 is GTSNPN and CDR2 SVGIG (reference sequence). The CDR3 covers 14 residues. The V gene end was trimmed by 3 bases and the J gene end by 2 bases; junction bases not matched to a gene: 4. The CDR3 bases are TGTGCCTGGAGCGGACTAGTCCCCTACAATGAGCAGTTCTTC. Translation gives CAWSGLVPYNEQFF.

The chain carries TRBV7-9 and TRBJ2-5; D is ambiguous. V was trimmed by 1 base and J by 5 bases, leaving 11 bases between them. There are 14 residues in the CDR3. From germline, CDR1 is SEHNR and CDR2 FQNEAQ (reference sequence). This CDR3 reads CASSLGVFTETQYF. The DNA for the CDR3 is TGTGCCAGCAGCTTAGGAGTGTTTACGGAGACCCAGTACTTC.

This clone was seen more than once but under ten times. This sequence joins TRBV4-1 and TRBJ2-3; D possibly corresponds to TRBD2 (5 bases). The CDR3 covers 15 residues. V shed 2 bases and J shed 0 bases, with 9 bases lying between them. Germline CDR1 and CDR2: MGHRA and YSYEKL. The CDR3 coding sequence is TGCGCCAGCAGCCAAACTAGAATCAGCACAGATACGCAGTATTTT. Its protein product is CASSQTRISTDTQYF.

The rearrangement joins TRBV5-4 to TRBJ2-5; weak D call: TRBD2 (6 bases). The CDR3 extends over 16 amino acids. Germline V CDR1 and CDR2: SGHNT, YYREEE (reference sequence). The V and J ends lost 4 bases and 4 bases respectively, with 20 bases between them. This chain's CDR3 is CASSPAMGGMGETQYF. The CDR3 DNA sequence: TGTGCCAGCAGCCCCGCAATGGGGGGTATGGGAGAGACCCAGTACTTC.

This rearrangement joins TRBV7-9 to TRBJ2-7; D ambiguous. Trimming stripped 4 bases from V and 5 bases from J, with 12 bases between. This CDR3 has 13 amino acids. Germline V CDR1 and CDR2: SEHNR, FQNEAQ (reference sequence). The CDR3 loop reads CASSSRSRDEQYF. CDR3 DNA sequence: TGTGCCAGCAGCTCCAGGTCCCGAGACGAGCAGTACTTC.

This clone has a single count. CDR3 loop: CASSETGEYTEAFF. The DNA of the CDR3 is TGTGCCAGCAGCGAGACAGGGGAGTACACTGAAGCTTTCTTT. The chain uses TRBV9 and TRBJ1-1, with 8 positions matching TRBD1. V lost 3 bases to trimming and J lost 3 bases; unmatched junction nucleotides: 4. The germline V gene encodes CDR1 SGDLS and CDR2 YYNGEE. The length of the CDR3 is 14 residues.

In this sample, this clone turned up a few times. This sequence joins TRBV14 and TRBJ1-1; TRBD1 is a possible D gene (5 bases). Germline loops: CDR1 SGHDN, CDR2 FVKESK. V lost 2 bases to trimming and J lost 4 bases, with 8 bases between them. The CDR3 sequence is 13 residues long. The CDR3 DNA is TGTGCCAGCAGCCAATCAAGGGGCACTGAAGCTTTCTTT. It encodes CASSQSRGTEAFF. Drawing the rest from reference TRBV14 and TRBJ1-1, the complete variable domain is EAGVTQFPSHSVIEKGQTVTLRCDPISGHDNLYWYRRVMGKEIKFLLHFVKESKQDESGMPNNRFLAERTGGTYSTLKVQPAELEDSGVYFCASSQSRGTEAFFGQGTRLTVV.

The rearrangement uses TRBV18 and TRBJ1-1; D ambiguous. The CDR3 extends over 15 amino acids. Germline lookup yields CDR1 KGHSH and CDR2 LQKENI. Trimming cost V 0 bases and J 4 bases, with 12 bases left between them. In DNA form, the CDR3 reads TGTGCCAGCTCACCACCGAGCTCGCGTAGCACTGAAGCTTTCTTT. Protein sequence: CASSPPSSRSTEAFF.

The chain has TRBV28 and TRBJ2-1; 8 bases map to TRBD1. In germline, CDR1 is MDHEN, CDR2 SYDVKM. This CDR3 region has 14 residues. The V segment lost 6 bases and the J segment 3 bases; nucleotides outside the gene matches: 4. The CDR3 bases are TGTGCCAGCAGCGGGACAGGAAACTACAATGAGCAGTTCTTC. It encodes CASSGTGNYNEQFF.

This clone has a handful of counts. The chain carries TRBV6-6 and TRBJ2-5; 9 bases align to TRBD1. CDR3 size: 13 residues. The V segment lost 7 bases and the J segment 5 bases; nucleotides outside the gene matches: 5. Germline values: CDR1 MNHNY, CDR2 SVGAGI (reference sequence). The CDR3 DNA reads as TGTGCCAGCAAACAGGGGGCGTGGGAGACCCAGTACTTC. Protein product: CASKQGAWETQYF.

This clone was counted between two and nine times. The rearrangement uses TRBV10-3 and TRBJ2-5; possibly TRBD2 for D (5 bases). Germline V gene lookup returns CDR1 ENHRY and CDR2 SYGVKD. This CDR3 is 15 amino acids long. V was shortened by 10 bases and J by 2 bases, with 20 bases between the two germline ends. The CDR3 DNA reads TGTGCCACCAGGCCTCTAACAGCGGAGCAAGAGACCCAGTACTTC. Protein product: CATRPLTAEQETQYF.

The rearrangement links TRBV30 to TRBJ2-5, with 7 positions matching TRBD1. Germline CDR1 and CDR2: GTSNPN and SVGIG (reference sequence). The CDR3 runs 14 residues. V gave up 2 bases and J gave up 0 bases; unmatched junction bases: 3. In nucleotides, the CDR3 is TGTGCCTGGAGTAAGACAGGGAACCAAGAGACCCAGTACTTC. It yields the protein CAWSKTGNQETQYF.

This chain connects TRBV5-1 to TRBJ2-2, with 8 bases aligning to TRBD1. V was pared by 2 bases and J by 2 bases, with 5 bases of the junction left unmatched. Germline CDR1 and CDR2: SGHRS and YFSETQ. This CDR3 contains 16 residues. The CDR3 protein is CASSFQGARNTGELFF. CDR3 sequence (DNA): TGCGCCAGCAGCTTTCAGGGGGCCCGAAACACCGGGGAGCTGTTTTTT.

The gene calls are TRBV2 and TRBJ2-7; TRBD1 might be the D (6 bases). Trimming pared 10 bases from V and 0 bases from J, leaving 13 bases between. The length of the CDR3 is 13 residues. The germline V gene has CDR1 SNHLY and CDR2 FYNNEI. The CDR3 DNA sequence: TGTGCCATCAATACAGGGAACTCCTACGAGCAGTACTTC. It specifies CAINTGNSYEQYF.

This clone has only a few counts. This sample also contains other DNA sequences that code for the same CDR3. This rearrangement joins TRBV30 to TRBJ1-1; D not certain. Per the germline V gene, CDR1 is GTSNPN and CDR2 is SVGIG (reference sequence). The length of the CDR3 is 12 residues. The ends were cut back, 2 bases at V and 0 bases at J, with 4 bases in the middle. CDR3 bases: TGTGCCTGGAGTCCCATGAACACTGAAGCTTTCTTT. Amino acid sequence: CAWSPMNTEAFF.

The gene calls are TRBV5-1 and TRBJ2-2; D unclear. This CDR3 has 13 amino acids. Trimming removed 0 bases from V and 2 bases from J, with 2 bases in between. Germline CDR1 SGHRS, CDR2 YFSETQ. The CDR3 nucleotides read TGCGCCAGCAGCTTGGCTAACACCGGGGAGCTGTTTTTT. This sequence encodes CASSLANTGELFF.

This chain links TRBV7-6 with TRBJ1-1, with D tentatively TRBD1 (6 bases). Trimming stripped 6 bases from V and 10 bases from J, with 18 bases between. This CDR3 has 13 amino acids. Germline CDR1 reads SGHVS; CDR2 reads FNYEAQ. The CDR3 loop is CASSPRGGEGAFF. The CDR3, as DNA: TGTGCCAGCAGTCCGAGAGGGGGGGAGGGAGCTTTCTTT.

The CDR3 loop is CASTKTGILPEAFF. The CDR3, as DNA: TGTGCCAGCACCAAAACAGGTATTCTCCCTGAAGCTTTCTTT. This chain links TRBV6-6 with TRBJ1-1, with D tentatively TRBD1 (5 bases). CDR1 and CDR2 (germline): MNHNY, SVGAGI (reference sequence). The CDR3 sequence is 14 residues long. V gave up 7 bases and J gave up 6 bases, with 18 bases separating them.

This clone was detected a few times. CDR3 nucleotide sequence: TGTGCCAGCAGCGTCCACCGGGACTTTCGTTATGGCTACACCTTC. Protein sequence: CASSVHRDFRYGYTF. This rearrangement joins TRBV9 to TRBJ1-2; tentatively, D is TRBD1 (5 bases). The V gene's germline CDR1 is SGDLS and CDR2 YYNGEE. There are 15 residues in the CDR3. Between the trimmed V and J ends, which lost 2 bases and 5 bases, there was a span of 16 bases.

Of note for this clone: This sample includes further DNA sequences coding for the same CDR3. The J gene is TRBJ1-1, the V gene TRBV2, with D tentatively TRBD1 (6 bases). The germline V gene encodes CDR1 SNHLY and CDR2 FYNNEI. The V end was cut by 6 bases, the J end by 2 bases, with 10 bases between. The CDR3 is 13 amino acids. The DNA of the CDR3 is TGTGCCAGCAGCGGGGACACAAACACTGAAGCTTTCTTT. Encoded protein: CASSGDTNTEAFF.

V gene TRBV28 combines with J gene TRBJ2-7; D not certain. V was pared by 1 base and J by 4 bases, with 5 bases between. The CDR3 extends over 12 amino acids. CDR1 is MDHEN, CDR2 SYDVKM, per germline. The CDR3 DNA is TGTGCCAGCAGTTTATACCAGTACGAGCAGTACTTC. It is translated as CASSLYQYEQYF. The whole variable domain, filled in from reference TRBV28 and TRBJ2-7, reads DVKVTQSSRYLVKRTGEKVFLECVQDMDHENMFWYRQDPGLGLRLIYFSYDVKMKEKGDIPEGYSVSREKKERFSLILESASTNQTSMYLCASSLYQYEQYFGPGTRLTVT.

The chain links TRBV7-8 to TRBJ1-2, with 7 bases matching TRBD1. After removal of 2 bases from V and 6 bases from J, the junction contained 9 bases not matched to a gene. CDR1 is SGHVS, CDR2 FQNEAQ, per germline. CDR3 length: 15 amino acids. Here the CDR3 DNA reads TGTGCCAGCAGCTTACCAGGGGGAGGCAAGGATGGCTACACCTTC. It encodes CASSLPGGGKDGYTF.